This section outlines one T cell receptor beta chain sequence together with its context. This receptor's antigen is unknown. There are no base qualities to consult, and no much larger clone falls within one base. V loses 1 base, J loses 12 bases, and the germline ends lie 7 bases apart. Its CDR3 holds 11 amino acids, cysteine through phenylalanine. The DNA shown is the 33-base CDR3, in frame from base 1. The germline V gene encodes CDR1 LGHNA and CDR2 YNFKEQ. The TCR beta CDR3 regions were amplified from RNA transcripts. The TCR CDR3 was subjected to a first round of RT-PCR using the HTBI primer set and the Qiagen OneStep RT-PCR kit. Libraries were constructed in a second round of multiplex PCR, after which size selection and purification were performed. Sequencing of the libraries was done on an Illumina HiSeq2000 using paired-end 100 bp reads. For the original study's pipeline: SOAPnuke was used to process the raw data, throwing out any read that contained adapters or uncalled bases, had a mean Phred below 15, or lacked an exact constant-primer or identifier match. High-quality paired reads were merged using COPE v1.2.5, and each unique nucleotide sequence was defined as a clonotype. Clonotypes were aligned to IMGT TRBV, TRBD and TRBJ reference segments using MiTCR v1.1. Only V-J combinations with frequency above 0.0001, covering about 99% of repertoires, were analysed. The TCS score was defined as the ratio of F50 (clonal expansion) to E x V (chaos), calculated using BLOSUM62-based TCRdist between CDR3 peptides within each V-J. Welch's t-statistics and random forest reduced around 510 V-J features to 10 to 15, which were used in a naive Bayes classifier (R e1071). TCRdb applied fastp at Q25 and MiXCR to the public reads, then kept only in-frame beta chains. Each record represents a unique CDR3 protein, reported with the most common genes and DNA among its rows. The V and J calls come from TCRdb's annotation, not from the publication. Present in this sample are some 300,000 distinct CDR3 sequences, 12% to 15% of which were seen just once. The ten largest account for 7% to 9% of the sample.

This entry is derived from a study of T cells in Graves' hyperthyroidism and ophthalmopathy (dated by TCRdb to between 2017 and 2020). For context, the study as a whole: Peripheral blood was collected at initial diagnosis, before any treatment. A discovery cohort of roughly 96 patients, fewer than 50 with Graves' ophthalmopathy and fewer than 65 with stable Graves' hyperthyroidism, was used to find distinguishing TCR V-J signatures. Prospective prediction of ophthalmopathy was tested in an independent validation cohort consisting of roughly 19 hyperthyroidism patients and some 15 patients who later progressed to ophthalmopathy. The approximately 100 discovery patients were randomly split 7:3 into training and test sets. In over five Graves' hyperthyroidism patients, the study also compared T-cell repertoires from thyroid tissue with T-cell repertoires from blood. After blood sampling, hyperthyroidism patients were treated with methimazole at a starting dose of 30 mg daily, and ophthalmopathy patients were treated with high-dose intravenous methylprednisolone. The paper reports TCR Vbeta CDR3 sequencing of some 140 peripheral blood samples: 43 ophthalmopathy, about 75 hyperthyroidism and around 17 progressor patients. Beyond this particular receptor, the publication reports: In cross-validation, a model built on a 13 V-J signature told ophthalmopathy apart from stable hyperthyroidism with less than 90% sensitivity and around 81% specificity, and in testing the same model reached 80%/75%. Sample size was not statistically predetermined, and investigators were not blinded to group allocation. Most expanded thyroid clonotypes (frequency above 0.001) were also detected in blood, a finding suggesting that blood repertoires may reflect thyroid immune responses. In validation, the model predicted progression to ophthalmopathy a median of about 6.8 months before onset, with roughly 70% sensitivity and roughly 77% specificity.

Stable Graves' hyperthyroidism was defined as the absence of progression to ophthalmopathy over 18 months of follow-up. The hyperthyroidism patients were between 18 and 65 years old and newly diagnosed, with a disease duration of less than 2 months. Patients with uncontrolled infections, other autoimmune diseases, pregnancy or lactation were excluded. Diagnoses relied on clinical symptoms, serum thyroxine and TRAb, thyroid ultrasound and orbital computed tomography. PBMCs were separated from about 10 ml of fresh peripheral blood using Ficoll-Paque density gradient centrifugation. Trizol reagent was used to extract total RNA, and RNA quality was then checked on an Agilent 2100 Bioanalyzer.

Sequencing was done on a sample of blood. This TCR was recovered from a woman aged 35 to 49 with Graves' hyperthyroidism. Recombination linked TRBV4-2 to TRBJ2-1; no D gene is confidently identified. The DNA sequence is as follows: TGTGCCAGCAGCCAAGGACTGGGGCAGTTCTTC. Its protein reads: CASSQGLGQFF.